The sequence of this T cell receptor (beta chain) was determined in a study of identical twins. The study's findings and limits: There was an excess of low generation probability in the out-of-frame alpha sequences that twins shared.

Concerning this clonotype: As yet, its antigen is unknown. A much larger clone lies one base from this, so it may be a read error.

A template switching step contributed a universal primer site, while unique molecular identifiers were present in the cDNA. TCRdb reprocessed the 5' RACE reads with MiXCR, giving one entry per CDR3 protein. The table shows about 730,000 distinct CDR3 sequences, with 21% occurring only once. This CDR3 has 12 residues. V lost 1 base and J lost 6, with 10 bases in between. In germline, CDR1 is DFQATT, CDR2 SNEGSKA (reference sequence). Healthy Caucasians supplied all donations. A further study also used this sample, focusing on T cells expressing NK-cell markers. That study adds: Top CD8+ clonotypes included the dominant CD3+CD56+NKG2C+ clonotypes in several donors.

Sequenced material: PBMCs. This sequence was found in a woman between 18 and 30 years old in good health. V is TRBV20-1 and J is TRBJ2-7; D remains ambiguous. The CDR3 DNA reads TGCAGTGCTAGAGTAGGAGCCTCCGAGCAGTACTTC. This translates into CSARVGASEQYF.